Listed below are T cell receptor beta chains from one sample, sequenced in a study of cytomegalovirus exposure and HLA in healthy donors. Sequencing used immunoSEQ multiplex PCR; TCRdb keeps in-frame clones, though not all of them. Among 100,000 or so clones listed, around 85% were seen once. Sequenced material: PBMCs. The receptors stem from a man aged 30 to 39 in good health and CMV-seropositive. Each CDR3 is given with its conserved first and last residue. The D gene is left open where the match is weak. Clone size is not always given. Where it is, it says once, few, many or a class for expanded clones.

D gene: -; J gene: TRBJ1-6; clone size: -; V gene: TRBV30; CDR3 protein: CAWSVAHSSYNSPLHF; CDR3 DNA: TGTGCCTGGAGTGTCGCACATAGCTCCTATAATTCCCCCCTCCACTTT
D gene: -; J gene: TRBJ1-1; clone size: -; V gene: TRBV4-1; CDR3 protein: CASSQESPENTEAFF; CDR3 DNA: TGCGCCAGCAGCCAAGAATCCCCAGAGAACACTGAAGCTTTCTTT
D gene: -; J gene: TRBJ1-1; clone size: -; V gene: TRBV5-6; CDR3 protein: CASSLGGRVPEAFF; CDR3 DNA: TGTGCCAGCAGCTTGGGCGGGCGGGTGCCTGAAGCTTTCTTT
D gene: TRBD2; J gene: TRBJ2-1; clone size: -; V gene: TRBV5-4; CDR3 protein: CASRGLAAYNEQFF; CDR3 DNA: TGTGCCAGCAGGGGACTAGCGGCTTACAATGAGCAGTTCTTC
D gene: TRBD1; J gene: TRBJ2-7; clone size: few; V gene: TRBV5-1; CDR3 protein: CASSRGGTGGFEQYF; CDR3 DNA: TGCGCCAGCAGCCGAGGAGGGACAGGGGGCTTCGAGCAGTACTTC
D gene: -; J gene: TRBJ1-2; clone size: -; V gene: TRBV10-1; CDR3 protein: CASSEPPEGNYGYTF; CDR3 DNA: TGCGCCAGCAGTGAACCTCCGGAGGGGAACTATGGCTACACCTTC
D gene: -; J gene: TRBJ1-5; clone size: -; V gene: TRBV19; CDR3 protein: CASSSRTGPAGFLAQHF; CDR3 DNA: TGTGCCAGTAGTAGTCGGACCGGGCCAGCGGGGTTCTTGGCCCAGCATTTT
D gene: -; J gene: TRBJ2-7; clone size: -; V gene: TRBV6-5; CDR3 protein: CASSAAGISYEQYF; CDR3 DNA: TGTGCCAGCAGCGCGGCCGGGATCAGCTACGAGCAGTACTTC
D gene: TRBD1; J gene: TRBJ1-2; clone size: -; V gene: TRBV5-6; CDR3 protein: CASINTGGTGLIRYGYTF; CDR3 DNA: TGTGCCAGCATCAATACCGGGGGGACAGGGCTGATTCGCTATGGCTACACCTTC
D gene: -; J gene: TRBJ1-6; clone size: once; V gene: TRBV7-9; CDR3 protein: CASSLFAGNSPLHF; CDR3 DNA: TGTGCCAGCAGCTTATTCGCGGGGAATTCACCCCTCCACTTT
D gene: TRBD2; J gene: TRBJ2-5; clone size: -; V gene: TRBV5-1; CDR3 protein: CASSPGLAGRETQYF; CDR3 DNA: TGCGCCAGCAGCCCAGGACTAGCGGGGAGGGAGACCCAGTACTTC
D gene: TRBD1; J gene: TRBJ1-2; clone size: -; V gene: TRBV15; CDR3 protein: CATSRDRVGGYTF; CDR3 DNA: TGTGCCACCAGCCGGGACAGGGTCGGTGGCTACACCTTC
D gene: -; J gene: TRBJ1-1; clone size: -; V gene: TRBV6-5; CDR3 protein: CASSFRQMYTEAFF; CDR3 DNA: TGTGCCAGCAGTTTTCGACAGATGTACACTGAAGCTTTCTTT
D gene: TRBD1; J gene: TRBJ2-1; clone size: -; V gene: TRBV10-2; CDR3 protein: CASRGQGVYNEQFF; CDR3 DNA: TGCGCCAGCAGAGGACAGGGGGTCTACAATGAGCAGTTCTTC
D gene: -; J gene: TRBJ1-4; clone size: few; V gene: TRBV27; CDR3 protein: CASSLLSSVAGGKKLFF; CDR3 DNA: TGTGCCAGCAGTTTATTGAGTTCCGTGGCCGGGGGGAAAAAACTGTTTTTT
D gene: -; J gene: TRBJ2-3; clone size: -; V gene: TRBV2; CDR3 protein: CASSAARGTDTQYF; CDR3 DNA: TGTGCCAGCAGCGCCGCAAGAGGGACAGATACGCAGTATTTT
D gene: TRBD2; J gene: TRBJ2-1; clone size: -; V gene: TRBV7-2; CDR3 protein: CASSKASGGSSYNEQFF; CDR3 DNA: TGTGCCAGCAGCAAAGCTAGCGGGGGGAGCTCCTACAATGAGCAGTTCTTC
D gene: TRBD1; J gene: TRBJ2-5; clone size: -; V gene: TRBV5-1; CDR3 protein: CASRPDTGAEETQYF; CDR3 DNA: TGCGCCAGCAGACCCGACACAGGGGCGGAAGAGACCCAGTACTTC
D gene: TRBD2; J gene: TRBJ2-5; clone size: -; V gene: TRBV5-1; CDR3 protein: CASSLERTRSETQYF; CDR3 DNA: TGCGCCAGCAGCTTGGAAAGGACTAGATCAGAGACCCAGTACTTC
D gene: TRBD1; J gene: TRBJ1-2; clone size: -; V gene: TRBV14; CDR3 protein: CASSRQGHIGYTF; CDR3 DNA: TGTGCCAGCAGCCGACAGGGACACATCGGCTACACCTTC
D gene: TRBD2; J gene: TRBJ2-3; clone size: once; V gene: TRBV5-1; CDR3 protein: CASSSSGDTSTDTQYF; CDR3 DNA: TGCGCCAGCAGCTCTAGCGGTGATACTAGCACAGATACGCAGTATTTT
D gene: -; J gene: TRBJ1-4; clone size: -; V gene: TRBV4-1; CDR3 protein: CASSQDSRQVGEKLFF; CDR3 DNA: TGCGCCAGCAGCCAAGATAGTCGACAGGTAGGAGAAAAACTGTTTTTT
D gene: -; J gene: TRBJ2-5; clone size: few; V gene: TRBV19; CDR3 protein: CASSIDTEETQYF; CDR3 DNA: TGTGCCAGTAGTATCGACACTGAGGAGACCCAGTACTTC
D gene: TRBD1; J gene: TRBJ1-5; clone size: -; V gene: TRBV4-2; CDR3 protein: CASSQAGTATQPQHF; CDR3 DNA: TGTGCCAGCAGCCAGGCCGGGACAGCGACTCAGCCCCAGCATTTT
D gene: TRBD1; J gene: TRBJ2-7; clone size: -; V gene: TRBV5-8; CDR3 protein: CASSSQGLYEQYF; CDR3 DNA: TGTGCCAGCAGCTCACAGGGGCTCTACGAGCAGTACTTC
D gene: -; J gene: TRBJ2-3; clone size: -; V gene: TRBV6-1; CDR3 protein: CASSTSADSGVTQYF; CDR3 DNA: TGTGCCAGCAGTACGTCCGCGGACTCGGGGGTTACGCAGTATTTT
D gene: -; J gene: TRBJ2-1; clone size: -; V gene: TRBV7-9; CDR3 protein: CASSPLTGLGEQFF; CDR3 DNA: TGTGCCAGCAGCCCACTTACAGGGCTAGGTGAGCAGTTCTTC
D gene: TRBD1; J gene: TRBJ1-1; clone size: -; V gene: TRBV23-1; CDR3 protein: CASTTGGTDTEAFF; CDR3 DNA: TGCGCCAGCACGACAGGGGGCACGGACACTGAAGCTTTCTTT
D gene: TRBD1; J gene: TRBJ2-7; clone size: -; V gene: TRBV5-1; CDR3 protein: CASSLASSGQGAGEQYF; CDR3 DNA: TGCGCCAGCAGCTTGGCCTCCTCCGGACAGGGGGCCGGGGAGCAGTACTTC
D gene: -; J gene: TRBJ1-5; clone size: -; V gene: TRBV5-6; CDR3 protein: CASSLFPDILTPPQPQHF; CDR3 DNA: TGTGCCAGCAGCTTGTTTCCGGACATCTTAACTCCCCCTCAGCCCCAGCATTTT
D gene: -; J gene: TRBJ1-1; clone size: -; V gene: TRBV7-6; CDR3 protein: CASSSPVAGSNTEAFF; CDR3 DNA: TGTGCCAGCAGCTCCCCCGTAGCGGGCAGTAACACTGAAGCTTTCTTT
D gene: TRBD1; J gene: TRBJ2-3; clone size: -; V gene: TRBV7-2; CDR3 protein: CASSPDRPPMYF; CDR3 DNA: TGTGCCAGCAGCCCGGACAGGCCCCCCATGTATTTT
D gene: TRBD1; J gene: TRBJ1-5; clone size: -; V gene: TRBV28; CDR3 protein: CASSYRTGGNQPQHF; CDR3 DNA: TGTGCCAGCAGTTACCGGACAGGGGGCAATCAGCCCCAGCATTTT
D gene: -; J gene: TRBJ1-5; clone size: -; V gene: TRBV21-1; CDR3 protein: CASSRQVQPQHF; CDR3 DNA: TGTGCCAGCAGCCGACAGGTTCAGCCCCAGCATTTT
D gene: TRBD2; J gene: TRBJ2-3; clone size: -; V gene: TRBV29-1; CDR3 protein: CSVSLLAGFTDTQYF; CDR3 DNA: TGCAGCGTTTCCCTACTAGCGGGCTTCACAGATACGCAGTATTTT
D gene: -; J gene: TRBJ1-1; clone size: few; V gene: TRBV6-1; CDR3 protein: CASSHTGLTEAFF; CDR3 DNA: TGTGCCAGCAGTCATACAGGGTTGACTGAAGCTTTCTTT
D gene: -; J gene: TRBJ2-5; clone size: -; V gene: TRBV4-3; CDR3 protein: CASSQVSGKETQYF; CDR3 DNA: TGCGCCAGCAGCCAAGTTTCAGGGAAAGAGACCCAGTACTTC
D gene: -; J gene: TRBJ1-1; clone size: -; V gene: TRBV5-1; CDR3 protein: CASSALRGNTEAFF; CDR3 DNA: TGCGCCAGCAGCGCCCTAAGAGGAAACACTGAAGCTTTCTTT
D gene: -; J gene: TRBJ1-5; clone size: -; V gene: TRBV30; CDR3 protein: CAWSISGGNQPQHF; CDR3 DNA: TGTGCCTGGAGTATATCAGGGGGCAATCAGCCCCAGCATTTT
D gene: -; J gene: TRBJ2-7; clone size: -; V gene: TRBV5-6; CDR3 protein: CASTRRGGAVYEQYF; CDR3 DNA: TGTGCCAGCACCCGGCGAGGGGGGGCGGTTTACGAGCAGTACTTC
D gene: -; J gene: TRBJ2-5; clone size: -; V gene: TRBV7-7; CDR3 protein: CASSLRVGGEETQYF; CDR3 DNA: TGTGCTAGCAGCTTACGCGTTGGCGGTGAAGAGACCCAGTACTTC
D gene: -; J gene: TRBJ2-5; clone size: -; V gene: TRBV29-1; CDR3 protein: CSGRSSLGETQYF; CDR3 DNA: TGCAGCGGCCGGTCTAGTCTGGGAGAGACCCAGTACTTC
D gene: TRBD1; J gene: TRBJ2-2; clone size: -; V gene: TRBV14; CDR3 protein: CASSQGRQGTGELFF; CDR3 DNA: TGTGCCAGCAGCCAAGGGCGACAGGGGACCGGGGAGCTGTTTTTT
D gene: TRBD1; J gene: TRBJ1-1; clone size: -; V gene: TRBV6-6; CDR3 protein: CASSRDSLNTEAFF; CDR3 DNA: TGTGCCAGCAGTCGGGACAGTTTGAACACTGAAGCTTTCTTT
D gene: -; J gene: TRBJ1-1; clone size: once; V gene: TRBV9; CDR3 protein: CASSVEAERTEAFF; CDR3 DNA: TGTGCCAGCAGCGTAGAGGCGGAGAGGACTGAAGCTTTCTTT
D gene: TRBD2; J gene: TRBJ2-5; clone size: -; V gene: TRBV9; CDR3 protein: CAPDRGGAGKTQYF; CDR3 DNA: TGTGCCCCCGATCGCGGGGGGGCCGGGAAGACCCAGTACTTC
D gene: TRBD2; J gene: TRBJ2-3; clone size: -; V gene: TRBV7-2; CDR3 protein: CARGYAGGPQDTQYF; CDR3 DNA: TGTGCCAGGGGCTACGCGGGGGGGCCCCAAGATACGCAGTATTTT
D gene: -; J gene: TRBJ1-2; clone size: -; V gene: TRBV7-9; CDR3 protein: CASSLVGAENGYTF; CDR3 DNA: TGTGCCAGCAGCTTAGTAGGGGCGGAGAATGGCTACACCTTC
D gene: TRBD1; J gene: TRBJ2-5; clone size: -; V gene: TRBV11-2; CDR3 protein: CASSFPEQGWETQYF; CDR3 DNA: TGTGCCAGCAGCTTCCCGGAACAGGGGTGGGAGACCCAGTACTTC
D gene: -; J gene: TRBJ1-1; clone size: -; V gene: TRBV4-2; CDR3 protein: CASSQADTVSIAFF; CDR3 DNA: TGTGCCAGCAGCCAAGCGGACACGGTGTCGATAGCTTTCTTT
D gene: TRBD1; J gene: TRBJ1-6; clone size: -; V gene: TRBV7-9; CDR3 protein: CASSLASGGSPLHF; CDR3 DNA: TGTGCCAGCAGCTTAGCCTCAGGGGGCTCACCCCTCCACTTT
D gene: TRBD1; J gene: TRBJ2-7; clone size: -; V gene: TRBV10-3; CDR3 protein: CAISESRVPWQGVVEQYF; CDR3 DNA: TGTGCCATCAGTGAGTCGCGAGTCCCTTGGCAGGGGGTGGTTGAGCAGTACTTC
D gene: -; J gene: TRBJ2-7; clone size: -; V gene: TRBV10-3; CDR3 protein: CAIRPDQGRGTYRYEQYF; CDR3 DNA: TGTGCCATCAGGCCGGATCAGGGGCGCGGTACCTACCGCTACGAGCAGTACTTC